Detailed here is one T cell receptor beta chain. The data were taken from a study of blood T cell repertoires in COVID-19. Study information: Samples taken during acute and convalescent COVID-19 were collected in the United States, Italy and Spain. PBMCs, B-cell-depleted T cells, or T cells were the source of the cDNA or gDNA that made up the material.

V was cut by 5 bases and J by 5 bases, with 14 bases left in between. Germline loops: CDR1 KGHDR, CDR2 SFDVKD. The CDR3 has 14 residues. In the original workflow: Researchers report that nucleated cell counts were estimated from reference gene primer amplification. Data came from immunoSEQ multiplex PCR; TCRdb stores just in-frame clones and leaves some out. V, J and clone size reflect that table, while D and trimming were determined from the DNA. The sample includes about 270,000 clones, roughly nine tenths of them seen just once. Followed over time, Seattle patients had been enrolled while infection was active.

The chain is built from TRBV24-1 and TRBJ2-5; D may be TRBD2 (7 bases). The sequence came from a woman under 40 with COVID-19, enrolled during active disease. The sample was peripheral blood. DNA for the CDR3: TGTGCCACCAGTGTTGGGGGGGCCGGGGAGACCCAGTACTTC. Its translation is CATSVGGAGETQYF.